This is a list of T cell receptor beta chains from one sample in a study of blood T cells in healthy people across ages. One entry per CDR3 protein, called by TCRdb with MiXCR from the 5' RACE reads. The table lists just over 800,000 distinct CDR3 sequences, about 62% of them singletons. The sample was blood. All receptors derive from a man aged 25 to 40 in good health. The conserved cysteine and the conserved F or W are not part of the CDR3 here.

v_call	j_call	cdr3_aa
TRBV13	TRBJ2-7	ASSFNGITAYEQY
TRBV6-2/TRBV6-3	TRBJ2-7	ASSSLVSYEQY
TRBV28	TRBJ2-4	ASSRQGPNIQY
TRBV24-1	-	ATSDQGQGVNEQY
TRBV12-3/TRBV12-4	TRBJ2-3	ASSPPDRAGRDTQY
TRBV2	TRBJ1-5	ASSRDRVRNQPQH
TRBV6-6	TRBJ2-1	ASSHWTGGHEQF
TRBV6-2/TRBV6-3	TRBJ2-3	ASSYGGESTDTQY
TRBV20-1	TRBJ1-5	SARGSREIGPQH
TRBV7-9	TRBJ2-7	ASSPPRDSSYEQY
TRBV28	TRBJ2-7	ASSLSVWDRSSYEQY
TRBV5-1	TRBJ1-1	ASSLGAAGDTEAF
TRBV7-6	TRBJ2-5	ASSFSGYNEQY
TRBV20-1	TRBJ1-4	SAPGGPGSNEKLF
TRBV7-8	TRBJ2-5	ASSLGTYSIQETQY
TRBV6-2/TRBV6-3	TRBJ1-2	ASSTPTGGNYGYT
TRBV9	TRBJ2-4	ASRDSLAKNIQY
TRBV7-6	-	ASSLVMGSYEQY
TRBV19	TRBJ1-6	ASRQGQVINSPLH
TRBV5-4	TRBJ2-4	ASSLDNYIQY
TRBV5-1	TRBJ2-3	ASSLGDYSTDTQY
TRBV5-6	-	ASSLVKGLDEQY
TRBV6-5	-	ASGMEQDEQY
TRBV15	TRBJ2-3	ATSRSAGGTDTQY
TRBV7-9	TRBJ2-1	ASSLAYTSGGYNEQF
TRBV27	TRBJ1-2	ASSLRYNYGYT
TRBV28	TRBJ1-1	ASSLNSLGQPNTEAF
TRBV7-3	TRBJ2-5	ASSLVGGEETQY
TRBV6-1	TRBJ1-6	ASSEPDDSPLH
TRBV4-3	TRBJ2-1	ASSQSPGLASEQF
TRBV6-2/TRBV6-3	-	ASRRHRGTQY
TRBV6-1	TRBJ2-3	ASALGLAGGSTDTQY
TRBV12-3/TRBV12-4	TRBJ2-3	ASSSTRTSTDTQY
TRBV10-3	TRBJ2-1	ALGLAGDEQF
TRBV2	TRBJ2-1	ASRDLDRGLYNEQF
TRBV5-1	TRBJ2-7	ASSLSIYEQY
TRBV6-5	TRBJ2-4	ASSYAGRQKNIQY
TRBV9	TRBJ2-1	ASSVTGGIGNEQF
TRBV6-5	TRBJ2-6	ASSQSYPGANVLT
TRBV6-5	TRBJ1-2	ASSYAKRPGTEYYGYT
TRBV28	TRBJ2-1	ASTDTSGGSHNEQF
TRBV2	TRBJ2-1	ASIVGNPGDEQF
TRBV20-1	TRBJ2-2	SASGRGAGGTGELF